Below, 16 T cell receptor beta chains from the same sample are listed, as sequenced in a study of cytomegalovirus exposure and HLA in healthy donors (dated by TCRdb to about 2017). Library prep was done by the immunoSEQ multiplex PCR assay. Imported from immuneACCESS, the table was reduced by TCRdb to in-frame sequences with V and J called. These copies leave out some clones; in studies compared against another copy, an unresolved V gene accounts for under half, and the cause of the remainder is not known. Present in this sample are around 120,000 clones, less than 90% of which were seen just once. The ten top clones hold about 4.1% of the sample. The sample comprised PBMCs. These receptors all stem from a man in his late teens or twenties in good health and CMV-seropositive.

The chain joins TRBV25-1 to TRBJ2-7, with D possibly matching TRBD1 (5 bases). With 4 bases removed from V and 6 bases from J, the gap between germline ends came to 19 bases. This CDR3 comprises 15 residues. Germline V gene data show CDR1 as MGHDK and CDR2 as SYGVNS. This CDR3 reads CASSVQVYAVGEQYF. In DNA form, the CDR3 reads TGTGCCAGCAGTGTACAGGTATACGCGGTTGGCGAGCAGTACTTC.

This clone was detected a few times. The chain uses TRBV10-1 and TRBJ2-7; 7 nucleotides match TRBD1. V trimming: 3 bases; J trimming: 1 base; junction bases outside the gene matches: 12. This CDR3 has 17 residues. The germline V gene encodes CDR1 WNHNN and CDR2 SYGVQD (reference sequence). CDR3 protein: CASSEGGEGPQSYEQYF. CDR3 coding DNA: TGCGCCAGCAGTGAAGGGGGCGAGGGGCCCCAATCCTACGAGCAGTACTTC.

The chain recombines TRBV27 with TRBJ2-6; 8 bases align to TRBD1. The CDR3 spans 16 residues. Per the germline V gene, CDR1 is MNHEY and CDR2 is SMNVEV (reference sequence). Trimming removed 7 bases from V and 0 bases from J; junction bases left unmatched: 5. In nucleotides, the CDR3 is TGTGCCAGCAAGAGACAGGGGACCTCTGGGGCCAACGTCCTGACTTTC. Its translation: CASKRQGTSGANVLTF. Complete variable domain (other parts from reference TRBV27 and TRBJ2-6): EAQVTQNPRYLITVTGKKLTVTCSQNMNHEYMSWYRQDPGLGLRQIYYSMNVEVTDKGDVPEGYKVSRKEKRNFPLILESPSPNQTSLYFCASKRQGTSGANVLTFGAGSRLTVL.

By sample fraction, this clone is medium-sized. The V and J genes are TRBV15 and TRBJ1-5; D uncertain. Between the trimmed V and J ends, which lost 1 base and 9 bases, there was a span of 19 bases. The CDR3 contains 16 residues. CDR1 and CDR2 from the germline V gene are LNHNV and YYDKDF (reference sequence). CDR3 DNA sequence: TGTGCCACCAGCAGAGGGGCCCCAGCCGAGGGCGGGCCCCAGCATTTT. This codes for CATSRGAPAEGGPQHF. Combining the CDR3 with reference TRBV15 and TRBJ1-5 gives the whole variable domain DAMVIQNPRYQVTQFGKPVTLSCSQTLNHNVMYWYQQKSSQAPKLLFHYYDKDFNNEADTPDNFQSRRPNTSFCFLDIRSPGLGDTAMYLCATSRGAPAEGGPQHFGDGTRLSIL.

The rearrangement joins TRBV18 to TRBJ1-5, with D hard to call. The CDR3 contains 15 residues. V was clipped by 2 bases and J by 2 bases, with 10 bases between them. Looked up from germline, CDR1 is KGHSH and CDR2 is LQKENI. In DNA, the CDR3 is TGTGCCAGCTCACCATCTGTATCAGGCAATCAGCCCCAGCATTTT. It encodes CASSPSVSGNQPQHF.

The rearrangement links TRBV5-1 to TRBJ1-1; a weak D match, TRBD1 (6 bases). V shed 3 bases and J shed 0 bases, with 9 bases lying between them. The CDR3 length is 14 residues. The germline gives CDR1 SGHRS, CDR2 YFSETQ. The CDR3 DNA is TGCGCCAGCAGCTCCGGGGACATGAACACTGAAGCTTTCTTT. It yields the protein CASSSGDMNTEAFF.

The chain links TRBV5-6 to TRBJ2-1, with D possibly being TRBD2 (5 bases). The germline CDR1 and CDR2 sequences are SGHDT and YYEEEE. The germline V and J ends were trimmed by 1 base and 3 bases, with 11 bases remaining between them. CDR3 length equals 15 residues. CDR3 sequence reads: CASSLRGLIYNEQFF. As DNA, the CDR3 is TGTGCCAGCAGCTTGCGGGGTTTAATCTACAATGAGCAGTTCTTC. Combining the CDR3 with reference TRBV5-6 and TRBJ2-1 gives the whole variable domain DAGVTQSPTHLIKTRGQQVTLRCSPKSGHDTVSWYQQALGQGPQFIFQYYEEEERQRGNFPDRFSGHQFPNYSSELNVNALLLGDSALYLCASSLRGLIYNEQFFGPGTRLTVL.

The DNA of the CDR3 is TGTGCCAGCAGACTAGCGGGGTCCTACGAGCAGTACTTC. It yields the protein CASRLAGSYEQYF. The chain links TRBV5-5 to TRBJ2-7; 10 nucleotides match TRBD2. V trimming: 5 bases; J trimming: 1 base; junction bases outside the gene matches: 0. Per the germline V gene, CDR1 is SGHKS and CDR2 is YYEKEE (reference sequence). This CDR3 contains 13 residues. The full variable domain, its missing parts supplied by reference TRBV5-5 and TRBJ2-7, is DAGVTQSPTHLIKTRGQQVTLRCSPISGHKSVSWYQQVLGQGPQFIFQYYEKEERGRGNFPDRFSARQFPNYSSELNVNALLLGDSALYLCASRLAGSYEQYFGPGTRLTVT.

V gene TRBV28 combines with J gene TRBJ1-2; 8 bases line up with TRBD1. Germline V gene sequence: CDR1 MDHEN, CDR2 SYDVKM. With 1 base clipped from V and 6 bases from J, the junction kept 10 bases outside the gene matches. This CDR3 is built from 16 residues. Here the CDR3 reads CASSLSAGGAQNGYTF. The CDR3 region has the DNA TGTGCCAGCAGTTTATCGGCAGGGGGCGCCCAGAATGGCTACACCTTC.

The sample holds a few counts of this clone. The chain employs TRBV5-1 and TRBJ1-5; D is possibly TRBD1 (6 bases). The V gene lost 4 bases and the J gene lost 4 bases, with 18 bases spanning the gap. CDR1 is SGHRS and CDR2 is YFSETQ in the germline V gene. This CDR3 is built from 16 residues. The CDR3 here is CASSPTAVTGNQPQHF. CDR3 nucleotides: TGCGCCAGCAGCCCCACGGCCGTGACAGGAAATCAGCCCCAGCATTTT. The whole variable domain, remainder taken from reference TRBV5-1 and TRBJ1-5, is KAGVTQTPRYLIKTRGQQVTLSCSPISGHRSVSWYQQTPGQGLQFLFEYFSETQRNKGNFPGRFSGRQFSNSRSEMNVSTLELGDSALYLCASSPTAVTGNQPQHFGDGTRLSIL.

The chain is built from TRBV7-9 and TRBJ1-6, with 11 bases that match TRBD1. This CDR3 has 17 amino acids. From germline, CDR1 is SEHNR and CDR2 FQNEAQ (reference sequence). V trimming: 10 bases; J trimming: 2 bases; junction bases outside the gene matches: 10. Written as DNA, the CDR3 is TGTGCCACAAGGACAGGGGGCGCGGAGACCTATAATTCACCCCTCCACTTT. As protein: CATRTGGAETYNSPLHF.

This clone has just one count. The J gene is TRBJ2-1, the V gene TRBV4-2; 7 bases map to TRBD2. V shed 2 bases and J 1 base; nucleotides not matched to a gene: 5. The CDR3 runs to 16 residues. Germline lookup yields CDR1 LGHNA and CDR2 YNFKEQ. The CDR3 DNA follows: TGTGCCAGCAGCCAATTAGGACTAGAATCCTACAATGAGCAGTTCTTC. The encoded protein is CASSQLGLESYNEQFF.

The chain couples TRBV7-9 to TRBJ2-3, with 8 bases fitting TRBD1. CDR1 and CDR2 from the germline V gene are SEHNR and FQNEAQ (reference sequence). After removal of 5 bases from V and 6 bases from J, the junction contained 7 bases not matched to a gene. This CDR3 is built from 14 residues. The CDR3 DNA follows: TGTGCCAGCAGCGACAGGACAGGGTCGGATACGCAGTATTTT. Translation gives CASSDRTGSDTQYF.

The J gene is TRBJ1-6, the V gene TRBV6-5; no clear D gene. The V gene's germline CDR1 is MNHEY and CDR2 SVGAGI. CDR3 length: 15 amino acids. V was clipped by 1 base and J by 7 bases, with 11 bases between them. This chain's CDR3 is CASSYFGTGNSPLHF. The CDR3 nucleotides are TGTGCCAGCAGTTACTTTGGCACCGGGAATTCACCCCTCCACTTT.

The chain couples TRBV5-4 to TRBJ1-6; possibly TRBD1 for D (5 bases). The CDR3 loop spans 15 amino acids. V was trimmed by 0 bases and J by 8 bases, leaving 12 bases between them. Germline CDR1 SGHNT, CDR2 YYREEE (reference sequence). The CDR3 is CASSLGGRGDSPLHF. The CDR3 DNA reads TGTGCCAGCAGCTTGGGGGGCCGCGGGGATTCACCCCTCCACTTT. The full variable domain, its missing parts supplied by reference TRBV5-4 and TRBJ1-6, is ETGVTQSPTHLIKTRGQQVTLRCSSQSGHNTVSWYQQALGQGPQFIFQYYREEENGRGNFPPRFSGLQFPNYSSELNVNALELDDSALYLCASSLGGRGDSPLHFGNGTRLTVT.

The chain couples TRBV18 to TRBJ2-4; the D gene is possibly TRBD2 (7 bases). The CDR3 has 15 amino acids. Trimming took off 2 bases at V and 8 bases at J, with 16 bases between the two ends. CDR1 and CDR2 from the germline V gene are KGHSH and LQKENI. Here the CDR3 DNA reads TGTGCCAGCTCACCATTGGGGGGGGCCCGGGACATTCAGTACTTC. Encoded protein: CASSPLGGARDIQYF.